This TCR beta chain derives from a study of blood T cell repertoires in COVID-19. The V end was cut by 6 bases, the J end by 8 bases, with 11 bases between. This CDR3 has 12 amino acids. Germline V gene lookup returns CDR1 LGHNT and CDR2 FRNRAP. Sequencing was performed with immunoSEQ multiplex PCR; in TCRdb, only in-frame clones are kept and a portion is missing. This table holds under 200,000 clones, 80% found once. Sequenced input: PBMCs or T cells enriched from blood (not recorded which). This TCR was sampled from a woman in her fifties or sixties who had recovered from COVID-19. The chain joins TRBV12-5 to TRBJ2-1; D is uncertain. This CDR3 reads CASGRSSDEQFF. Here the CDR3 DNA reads TGTGCTAGTGGCAGATCTTCCGATGAGCAGTTCTTC.